This entry is about one T cell receptor beta chain. Its antigen specificity is not known. No base-level quality is on record; no much larger clone is a single base apart. This sample stems from a study of T cells after yellow fever vaccination (dated by TCRdb to about 2019). In the study overall: The SMART-Seq v4 Ultra Low Input RNA kit was used to prepare libraries from fractions with low cell numbers. To follow T-cell clones before and after primary and booster YFV17D yellow fever vaccination, bulk TCR alpha and beta repertoires were sequenced over time. Two healthy male donors, one aged 18 to 30 and one aged 30 to 39 years, made up the cohort. Blood was collected at multiple timepoints before and after primary and secondary immunization, and bulk PBMC replicates and cell subsets were isolated. The research as a whole found: Because abundant contaminating clonotypes from the bulk population could be contained in FACS-sorted repertoires, computational filtering was required. Most clones expanded after primary vaccination were re-detected after the booster (almost 98% of CD4 and around nine tenths of CD8), suggesting broad memory maintenance. Because only a couple of donors were included in the study, the extent to which the findings can be generalized is limited. Compared with the primary T-cell response, the secondary T-cell response was faster but weaker, reaching its peak on day 5 rather than on day 15. A small share of clonotypes was detected in both CD4 and CD8 compartments, with the overlap likely arising from convergent recombination.

The label giving this sample's treatment or condition can be read as: live attenuated yellow fever vaccine strain. At each blood-draw timepoint, two biological replicates of bulk PBMCs were collected. A standard Ficoll-Paque protocol was used to isolate PBMCs from peripheral blood. TriZol was used to extract RNA from bulk PBMCs, from CD4 and CD8 fractions, and from dextramer-positive and dextramer-negative fractions. The CDR3 contains 15 residues, cysteine and phenylalanine counted. The CDR3 DNA has 45 bases and is translated from base 1. For sequencing, an Illumina NovaSeq 6000 was employed. TCR cDNA was synthesized by 5'RACE template switching, through which a universal primer site and unique molecular identifiers were introduced. Priming of cDNA synthesis was performed from both the TCR alpha and TCR beta constant segments. Two PCR steps were used to amplify libraries, with sample barcodes and sequencing adapters being added in the second step. Sequencing of the libraries was done on either Illumina HiSeq 2500 (2x100 bp) or NovaSeq (2x150 bp). On the study's bioinformatics: Demultiplexing of reads and collapsing into UMI consensus sequences were performed with MIGEC, and V(D)J alignment was carried out with MiXCR. Clonotypes responding to the vaccine were identified with edgeR on replicate PBMC samples, with the criteria of FDR below 0.01 and a log2 fold change above 5 up to day 15. Each bulk clonotype received a CD4 or CD8 identity based on whether the sequenced CD4 or CD8 repertoire contained that clonotype at higher abundance. TCRdb reran the public reads through fastp at Q25 and MiXCR, keeping productive beta chains. Each entry merges the rows of one CDR3 protein and shows their most common DNA and genes. In this record, the V and J calls reflect TCRdb's handling and not the investigators' own analysis. The sample yields around 300,000 distinct CDR3 sequences; approximately 4% were counted once. The ten largest make up 20% to 25% of the sample.

The chain links TRBV3-2 with TRBJ2-1; the table gives TRBD1 as D, unverified against the DNA. TRBV3-2 is termed a pseudogene. The sequence came from a man between 18 and 35 years old who received the YFV17D yellow fever vaccine. Material: PBMCs, obtained 5 days after the yellow fever booster vaccination. The sequence in DNA is TGTGCCAGCAGCCCGGCCCCTTTGGCCTACAATGAGCAGTTCTTC. The resulting protein is CASSPAPLAYNEQFF.